The 30 T cell receptor beta chains below were found in one sample sequenced in a study of cytomegalovirus exposure and HLA in healthy donors. The study ran its PCR with 60 Vbeta and 13 Jbeta primers. Method: immunoSEQ multiplex PCR; TCRdb's copy keeps in-frame clones and lacks some. In the table there are around 140,000 clones, more than 70% of which are singletons. Sequencing input: PBMCs. All receptors come from a male donor in good health and CMV-seronegative.

The genes are TRBV5-8 and TRBJ2-7; 9 bases agree with TRBD1. The length of the CDR3 is 14 residues. V dropped 4 bases and J dropped 6; count of bases not matched to a gene: 8. Germline-derived CDR1 and CDR2 are SGHTS and YDEGEE. CDR3 in amino acids: CASSNDRGLGEQYF. CDR3 DNA sequence: TGTGCCAGCAGCAATGACAGGGGGTTGGGCGAGCAGTACTTC.

This clone was seen a single time. The chain is built from TRBV5-1 and TRBJ2-2; 8 bases agree with TRBD2. Per the germline V gene, CDR1 is SGHRS and CDR2 is YFSETQ. CDR3 size: 17 residues. Germline trimming cut 1 base from V and 2 bases from J; bases unmatched to any gene: 7. Written as DNA, the CDR3 is TGCGCCAGCAGCTTGTTCAGCGGGGGCTTAAACACCGGGGAGCTGTTTTTT. Translating it yields CASSLFSGGLNTGELFF.

This chain joins TRBV29-1 and TRBJ1-2; 9 bases line up with TRBD1. The CDR3 is 12 residues long. Germline values: CDR1 SQVTM, CDR2 ANQGSEA. The ends lost 6 bases at V and 8 bases at J; junction bases unmatched: 7. This CDR3 reads CSVGGQGRGYTF. CDR3 in DNA: TGCAGCGTCGGAGGACAGGGGAGGGGCTACACCTTC.

The J gene is TRBJ1-1, the V gene TRBV10-3, with a possible D match to TRBD1 (6 bases). V shed 6 bases and J shed 2 bases, with 13 bases lying between them. The CDR3 contains 14 residues. The germline CDR1 and CDR2 sequences are ENHRY and SYGVKD. CDR3 coding DNA: TGTGCCATCAGCAGGGAGGGGGGAAACACTGAAGCTTTCTTT. As protein: CAISREGGNTEAFF.

V and J are TRBV25-1 and TRBJ1-1; tentative D call: TRBD1 (6 bases). Germline CDR1 and CDR2: MGHDK and SYGVNS. The V end lost 3 bases, the J end lost 4 bases, and 18 bases lay between the germline ends. This CDR3 region has 16 residues. CDR3 sequence: CASSETRGGGFTEAFF. CDR3 coding DNA: TGTGCCAGCAGTGAGACCCGGGGAGGGGGGTTCACTGAAGCTTTCTTT.

The rearrangement uses TRBV4-3 and TRBJ2-1; 10 nucleotides line up with TRBD1. Germline V CDR1 and CDR2: LGHNA, YSLEER. V was pared by 2 bases and J by 5 bases, with 3 bases of the junction left unmatched. The length of the CDR3 is 15 residues. The CDR3 DNA reads TGCGCCAGCAGCCAATCGGACAGGGGGAACAATGAGCAGTTCTTC. This encodes CASSQSDRGNNEQFF.

This clone has only a few counts. This chain joins TRBV7-9 and TRBJ1-4, with TRBD1 matching 7 bases. J gave up 5 bases and V 5 bases, and 11 bases lay outside the gene matches. This CDR3 has 16 residues. CDR1 is SEHNR, CDR2 FQNEAQ, per germline (reference sequence). CDR3: CASSRNSGRGNEKLFF. CDR3 coding DNA: TGTGCCAGCAGCAGAAACTCCGGCAGGGGGAATGAAAAACTGTTTTTT. Full variable domain (rest looked up from reference TRBV7-9 and TRBJ1-4): DTGVSQNPRHKITKRGQNVTFRCDPISEHNRLYWYRQTLGQGPEFLTYFQNEAQLEKSRLLSDRFSAERPKGSFSTLEIQRTEQGDSAMYLCASSRNSGRGNEKLFFGSGTQLSVL.

This chain joins TRBV2 and TRBJ2-2; a possible D gene is TRBD1 (6 bases). Looked up from germline, CDR1 is SNHLY and CDR2 is FYNNEI. V dropped 2 bases and J dropped 6 bases, with 13 bases sitting between them. This CDR3 contains 15 residues. The CDR3 bases are TGTGCCAGCAGTGAAAGCCAGGGGCGGTCCGGGGAGCTGTTTTTT. This sequence encodes CASSESQGRSGELFF.

The V call is TRBV13, the J call TRBJ1-4; tentatively, D is TRBD1 (5 bases). This CDR3 is built from 17 residues. Germline assignment: CDR1 PRHDT and CDR2 FYEKMQ (reference sequence). The V and J ends lost 5 bases and 0 bases respectively, with 16 bases between them. This chain's CDR3 is CASSPSGGTSTNEKLFF. CDR3 bases: TGTGCCAGCAGCCCGTCGGGAGGGACCTCAACTAATGAAAAACTGTTTTTT.

This clone was seen a few times. The V gene is TRBV18, the J gene TRBJ1-1, with D maybe TRBD1 (5 bases). V shed 3 bases and J shed 3 bases, with 8 bases lying between them. This CDR3 has 13 amino acids. Germline V gene lookup returns CDR1 KGHSH and CDR2 LQKENI. CDR3 DNA sequence: TGTGCCAGCTCACCTCTACAGGACACTGAAGCTTTCTTT. Residues: CASSPLQDTEAFF.

The chain is built from TRBV29-1 and TRBJ2-3; D is possibly TRBD2 (5 bases). The CDR3 contains 14 residues. V was shortened by 3 bases and J by 5 bases, with 15 bases between the two germline ends. CDR1 and CDR2 from the germline V gene are SQVTM and ANQGSEA. The CDR3 loop reads CSVDTSAGVDTQYF. The CDR3 bases are TGCAGCGTTGACACGTCCGCCGGGGTAGATACGCAGTATTTT.

This clone was picked up one time. V usage is TRBV5-1 and J usage is TRBJ2-2; 8 positions agree with TRBD1. The germline CDR1 and CDR2 sequences are SGHRS and YFSETQ. The CDR3 is 16 amino acids. After removal of 4 bases from V and 0 bases from J, the junction contained 5 bases not matched to a gene. CDR3 residues: CASSTLTGANTGELFF. DNA of the CDR3: TGCGCCAGCAGCACCCTGACAGGGGCGAACACCGGGGAGCTGTTTTTT.

The chain carries TRBV5-1 and TRBJ1-6, with D maybe TRBD1 (5 bases). The CDR3 consists of 16 residues. The germline V gene encodes CDR1 SGHRS and CDR2 YFSETQ. Trimming cost V 1 base and J 7 bases, with 15 bases left between them. The CDR3 loop reads CASSLPEREGNSPLHF. The CDR3 DNA reads as TGCGCCAGCAGCTTGCCGGAGAGGGAGGGGAATTCACCCCTCCACTTT.

The V call is TRBV5-1, the J call TRBJ1-2, with D hard to call. Trimming left V 4 bases short and J 8 bases short, with 12 bases between. Looked up from germline, CDR1 is SGHRS and CDR2 is YFSETQ. The CDR3 sequence is 12 residues long. The CDR3 DNA reads TGCGCCAGCAGCGGCCAAGAGAGGGGCTACACCTTC. Its protein is CASSGQERGYTF.

This chain connects TRBV23-1 to TRBJ2-7; 7 bases are a match to TRBD2. TRBV23-1 qualifies as an ORF whose function is uncertain. V lost 7 bases to trimming and J lost 2 bases; unmatched junction nucleotides: 8. This CDR3 spans 14 amino acids. The CDR3 DNA is TGCGCCAGCACCCGGGGGGTGGGCCCCTACGAGCAGTACTTC. This gives the protein CASTRGVGPYEQYF.

In this sample, this clone turned up a few times. This chain uses TRBV9 with TRBJ2-4; perhaps TRBD2 as D (6 bases). V lost 3 bases, J lost 11 bases, and 21 bases lay in between. This CDR3 region has 15 residues. Per germline, CDR1 SGDLS and CDR2 YYNGEE. CDR3 sequence (DNA): TGTGCCAGCAGCGGAGGTGTGTCTGGGTGGGAGGTTCAGTACTTC. Translating gives CASSGGVSGWEVQYF.

The chain has TRBV2 and TRBJ2-5; D unclear. The J call could be wrong; TRBJ2-7 is a better fit for the DNA end. This CDR3 is built from 12 residues. The germline gives CDR1 SNHLY, CDR2 FYNNEI. CDR3 nucleotide sequence: TGTGCCAGCAGCTTTAGCTCCTACGAGCAGTACTTC. It translates to CASSFSSYEQYF.

The V and J genes are TRBV6-5 and TRBJ1-6; TRBD1 agrees at 7 bases. The CDR3 has 15 amino acids. Germline CDR1 and CDR2: MNHEY and SVGAGI. J lost 7 bases, V lost 2 bases, and 5 bases had no gene match. The DNA of the CDR3 is TGTGCCAGCAGTTACGTTGTCAGGGGGAATTCACCCCTCCACTTT. Translation gives CASSYVVRGNSPLHF.

The chain combines TRBV4-1 with TRBJ2-1; D is perhaps TRBD2 (6 bases). The length of the CDR3 is 14 residues. The germline CDR1 and CDR2 sequences are MGHRA and YSYEKL. Trimming stripped 0 bases from V and 9 bases from J, with 12 bases between. In nucleotides, the CDR3 is TGCGCCAGCAGCCAAGAGGCTAGCGCCCTTGAGCAGTTCTTC. Translated, it gives CASSQEASALEQFF.

This clone appeared a single time. The rearrangement links TRBV30 to TRBJ2-2; D is perhaps TRBD1 (6 bases). Trimming stripped 4 bases from V and 5 bases from J, with 20 bases between. The CDR3 runs 16 residues. Germline V gene sequence: CDR1 GTSNPN, CDR2 SVGIG (reference sequence). CDR3 residues: CAWIPGTRGGTGELFF. Here the CDR3 DNA reads TGTGCCTGGATTCCCGGGACGAGAGGGGGTACCGGGGAGCTGTTTTTT.

This clone was recorded a few times. The chain combines TRBV2 with TRBJ1-2, with 11 bases identical to TRBD1. The CDR3 totals 12 residues. Germline V lookup: CDR1 SNHLY, CDR2 FYNNEI. J lost 11 bases, V lost 8 bases, and 7 bases had no gene match. This CDR3 reads CASRDRGWWYTF. Written as DNA, the CDR3 is TGTGCCAGCCGGGACAGGGGGTGGTGGTACACCTTC.

The rearrangement uses TRBV5-4 and TRBJ2-5; 7 nucleotides agree with TRBD1. The J call may be in error: the DNA end matches TRBJ2-7 better. Germline CDR1 and CDR2: SGHNT and YYREEE (reference sequence). CDR3 size: 15 residues. CDR3 region: CASSLGGGVSYEQYF. The CDR3 DNA follows: TGTGCCAGCAGCTTGGGAGGGGGCGTGTCCTACGAGCAGTACTTC.

This clone was seen only once. This sample includes further DNA sequences coding for the same CDR3. This chain uses TRBV19 with TRBJ1-5, with D perhaps TRBD1 (5 bases). V was cut by 3 bases and J by 0 bases, with 6 bases left in between. Germline CDR1 LNHDA, CDR2 SQIVND (reference sequence). This CDR3 is 14 amino acids long. The CDR3 DNA is TGTGCCAGTAGTATCAGGGATAGCAATCAGCCCCAGCATTTT. Its protein is CASSIRDSNQPQHF. Full variable domain (outside the CDR3, taken from reference TRBV19 and TRBJ1-5): DGGITQSPKYLFRKEGQNVTLSCEQNLNHDAMYWYRQDPGQGLRLIYYSQIVNDFQKGDIAEGYSVSREKKESFPLTVTSAQKNPTAFYLCASSIRDSNQPQHFGDGTRLSIL.

V gene TRBV9 combines with J gene TRBJ2-7; TRBD1 might be the D (5 bases). Germline V gene lookup returns CDR1 SGDLS and CDR2 YYNGEE. The CDR3 is 12 amino acids. The ends were cut back, 5 bases at V and 4 bases at J, with 10 bases in the middle. CDR3 in DNA: TGTGCCAGCAGTCCTACAGGTTACGAGCAGTACTTC. This translates into CASSPTGYEQYF.

This clone showed up just once. This chain joins TRBV6-1 and TRBJ2-7, with 9 bases aligning to TRBD1. The germline V gene encodes CDR1 MNHNS and CDR2 SASEGT. The CDR3 length is 14 residues. The V and J ends lost 7 bases and 0 bases, in that order; junction bases with no gene match: 4. The CDR3 DNA is TGTGCCAGCACCAGGGACAGGGCCTCCTACGAGCAGTACTTC. Translation: CASTRDRASYEQYF.

The rearrangement uses TRBV5-1 and TRBJ2-3, with 7 bases aligning to TRBD1. In germline, CDR1 is SGHRS, CDR2 YFSETQ. CDR3 length: 14 amino acids. Trimming removed 3 bases from V and 4 bases from J; junction bases left unmatched: 5. The CDR3 region has the DNA TGCGCCAGCAGCTCACACAGGGGCCCAGATACGCAGTATTTT. Translation gives CASSSHRGPDTQYF.

In this sample, this clone turned up a few times. V and J are TRBV5-6 and TRBJ1-1; D unclear. CDR1 is SGHDT and CDR2 is YYEEEE in the germline V gene. This CDR3 is 15 amino acids long. V was pared by 0 bases and J by 7 bases, with 16 bases between. The CDR3 nucleotides are TGTGCCAGCAGCTTGGGGGGTAGACCCGACTATGAAGCTTTCTTT. This encodes CASSLGGRPDYEAFF.

In its sample, this clone was seen once. This chain links TRBV7-8 with TRBJ1-6, with TRBD1 as a possible D gene (5 bases). Germline V CDR1 and CDR2: SGHVS, FQNEAQ. V dropped 5 bases and J dropped 6 bases, with 11 bases sitting between them. The CDR3 runs to 14 residues. For the CDR3, the DNA is TGTGCCAGCAGCCCCGGGGGGGTTAATTCACCCCTCCACTTT. Its protein product is CASSPGGVNSPLHF.

This chain joins TRBV7-9 and TRBJ1-2; D is ambiguous. The germline V gene encodes CDR1 SEHNR and CDR2 FQNEAQ (reference sequence). The V gene lost 1 base and the J gene lost 6 bases, with 6 bases spanning the gap. CDR3 length equals 12 residues. The CDR3 protein is CASSLESDGYTF. The CDR3 DNA sequence: TGTGCCAGCAGCTTAGAGTCGGATGGCTACACCTTC.

CDR3 sequence reads: CATSRGHGETQYF. The CDR3 region has the DNA TGTGCCACCAGCAGGGGACACGGGGAGACCCAGTACTTC. This chain connects TRBV15 to TRBJ2-5; weak D call: TRBD1 (6 bases). V lost 3 bases to trimming and J lost 5 bases, with 10 bases between them. Germline CDR1 and CDR2: LNHNV and YYDKDF (reference sequence). The length of the CDR3 is 13 residues.